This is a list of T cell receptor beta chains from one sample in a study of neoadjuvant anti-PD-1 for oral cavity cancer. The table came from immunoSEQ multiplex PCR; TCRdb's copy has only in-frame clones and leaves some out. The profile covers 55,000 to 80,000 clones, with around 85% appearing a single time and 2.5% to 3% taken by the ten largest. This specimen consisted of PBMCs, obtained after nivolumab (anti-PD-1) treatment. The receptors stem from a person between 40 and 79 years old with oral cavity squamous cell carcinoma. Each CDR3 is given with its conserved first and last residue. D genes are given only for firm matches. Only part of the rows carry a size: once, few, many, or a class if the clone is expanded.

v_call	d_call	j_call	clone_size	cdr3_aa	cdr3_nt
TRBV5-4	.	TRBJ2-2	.	CASSPLDPIRLTGELFF	TGTGCCAGCAGCCCTCTTGATCCGATACGATTAACCGGGGAGCTGTTTTTT
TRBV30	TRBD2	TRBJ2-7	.	CAWRGGSYEQYF	TGTGCCTGGCGGGGGGGCTCCTACGAGCAGTACTTC
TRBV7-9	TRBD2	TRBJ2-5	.	CASSLGLAEETQYF	TGTGCCAGCAGCTTGGGACTAGCGGAGGAGACCCAGTACTTC
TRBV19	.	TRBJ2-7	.	CASSRPSPPYEQYF	TGTGCCAGTAGCAGACCCTCTCCCCCCTACGAGCAGTACTTC
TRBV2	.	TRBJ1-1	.	CASSVRVSAFF	TGTGCCAGCAGTGTTAGAGTCTCGGCTTTCTTT
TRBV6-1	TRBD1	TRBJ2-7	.	CASSGAGGGGYEQYF	TGTGCCAGCAGTGGAGCAGGGGGCGGCGGGTACGAGCAGTACTTC
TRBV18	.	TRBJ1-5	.	CASSPPTDNQPQHF	TGTGCCAGCTCACCACCAACGGATAATCAGCCCCAGCATTTT
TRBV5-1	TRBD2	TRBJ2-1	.	CASSLAPAGGSNEQFF	TGCGCCAGCAGCTTGGCCCCAGCGGGGGGTTCCAATGAGCAGTTCTTC
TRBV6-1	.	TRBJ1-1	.	CASIGQIEAFF	TGTGCCAGTATCGGACAGATTGAAGCTTTCTTT
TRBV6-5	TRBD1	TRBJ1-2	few	CASYPRQGSYGYTF	TGTGCCAGCTATCCTAGACAGGGAAGCTATGGCTACACCTTC
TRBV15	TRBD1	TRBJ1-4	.	CATSTPGGDRGAPNEKLFF	TGTGCCACCAGCACCCCCGGGGGGGACAGGGGCGCCCCTAATGAAAAACTGTTTTTT
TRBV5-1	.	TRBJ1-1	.	CASSSGLPGKNEAFF	TGCGCCAGCAGCTCCGGGCTCCCGGGGAAAAATGAAGCTTTCTTT
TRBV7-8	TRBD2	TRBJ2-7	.	CASSQTQGGYEQYF	TGTGCCAGCAGCCAAACCCAGGGAGGGTACGAGCAGTACTTC
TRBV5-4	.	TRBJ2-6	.	CASTYSYSRANVLTF	TGTGCCAGCACTTACTCTTATTCTCGGGCCAACGTCCTGACTTTC
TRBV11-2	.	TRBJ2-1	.	CASSPGRGEQFF	TGTGCCAGCAGCCCCGGTCGGGGAGAGCAGTTCTTC
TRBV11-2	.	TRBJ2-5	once	CASSLDRVGAETQYF	TGTGCCAGCAGCTTAGATCGGGTGGGCGCAGAGACCCAGTACTTC
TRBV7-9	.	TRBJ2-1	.	CASSLGDGGHNEQFF	TGTGCCAGCAGCTTGGGGGACGGGGGACACAATGAGCAGTTCTTC
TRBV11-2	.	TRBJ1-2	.	CASSLLRMGYTF	TGTGCCAGCAGCTTACTCCGCATGGGCTACACCTTC
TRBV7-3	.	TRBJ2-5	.	CASRTPTGYQETQYF	TGTGCCAGCAGAACCCCGACAGGATACCAAGAGACCCAGTACTTC
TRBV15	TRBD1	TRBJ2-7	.	CATSTRTGGKYF	TGTGCCACCAGCACTAGGACAGGCGGAAAGTACTTC
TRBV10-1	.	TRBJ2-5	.	CASSAEGRETQYF	TGCGCCAGCAGTGCTGAGGGCCGGGAGACCCAGTACTTC
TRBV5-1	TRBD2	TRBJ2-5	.	CASSLAASGVSETQYF	TGCGCCAGCAGCTTGGCGGCTAGCGGAGTTTCAGAGACCCAGTACTTC